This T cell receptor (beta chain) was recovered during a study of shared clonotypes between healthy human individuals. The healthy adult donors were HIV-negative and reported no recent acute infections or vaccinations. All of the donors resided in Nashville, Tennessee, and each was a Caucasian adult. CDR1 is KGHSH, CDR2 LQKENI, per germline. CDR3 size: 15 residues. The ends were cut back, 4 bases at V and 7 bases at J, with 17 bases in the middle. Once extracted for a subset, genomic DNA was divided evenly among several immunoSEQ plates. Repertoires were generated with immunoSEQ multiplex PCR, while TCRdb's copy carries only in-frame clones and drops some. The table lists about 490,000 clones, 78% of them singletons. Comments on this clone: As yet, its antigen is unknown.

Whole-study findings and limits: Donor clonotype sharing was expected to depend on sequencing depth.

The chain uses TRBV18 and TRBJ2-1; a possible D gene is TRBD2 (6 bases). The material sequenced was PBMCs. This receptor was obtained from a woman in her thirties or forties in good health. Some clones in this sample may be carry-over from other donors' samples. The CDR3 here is CASSRSGPHDNEQFF. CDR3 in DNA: TGTGCCAGCTCACGTAGCGGCCCCCATGATAATGAGCAGTTCTTC.